Described below is a single T cell receptor (beta chain) sequence and its context. The target antigen is unknown. Using viral peptide pools, the ViraFEST assay grew out antigen-specific CD4+ T cells prior to sequencing. Culture lasted about ten days before CD4+ T cell isolation. Of the BNT162b2 and mRNA-1273 vaccines, participants received two doses of one or the other. Vaccine recipients, nucleocapsid antibody negative, had no prior SARS-CoV-2 infection. Only in-frame clones appear in the TCRdb table, and some are missing; sequencing was by immunoSEQ multiplex PCR. The table shows about 15,000 clones, with about 75% occurring only once. This sample is part of a study of vaccination effects on CD4 cells after COVID-19. Germline V gene data show CDR1 as SGHVS and CDR2 as FQNEAQ. V was clipped by 6 bases and J by 1 base, with 13 bases between them. The CDR3 has 15 residues.

The TCR was taken from a human donor who received a COVID-19 vaccine. The rearrangement links TRBV7-8 to TRBJ1-5; D gene uncertain. Source: CD4+ T cells from PBMCs cultured with HCoV-NL63 spike peptides, taken after COVID-19 vaccination. CDR3 region: CASSSGRVSNQPQHF. CDR3 in DNA: TGTGCCAGCAGTTCAGGAAGAGTAAGCAATCAGCCCCAGCATTTT. The full variable domain, rest sourced from reference TRBV7-8 and TRBJ1-5, is GAGVSQSPRYKVAKRGQDVALRCDPISGHVSLFWYQQALGQGPEFLTYFQNEAQLDKSGLPSDRFFAERPEGSVSTLKIQRTQQEDSAVYLCASSSGRVSNQPQHFGDGTRLSIL.